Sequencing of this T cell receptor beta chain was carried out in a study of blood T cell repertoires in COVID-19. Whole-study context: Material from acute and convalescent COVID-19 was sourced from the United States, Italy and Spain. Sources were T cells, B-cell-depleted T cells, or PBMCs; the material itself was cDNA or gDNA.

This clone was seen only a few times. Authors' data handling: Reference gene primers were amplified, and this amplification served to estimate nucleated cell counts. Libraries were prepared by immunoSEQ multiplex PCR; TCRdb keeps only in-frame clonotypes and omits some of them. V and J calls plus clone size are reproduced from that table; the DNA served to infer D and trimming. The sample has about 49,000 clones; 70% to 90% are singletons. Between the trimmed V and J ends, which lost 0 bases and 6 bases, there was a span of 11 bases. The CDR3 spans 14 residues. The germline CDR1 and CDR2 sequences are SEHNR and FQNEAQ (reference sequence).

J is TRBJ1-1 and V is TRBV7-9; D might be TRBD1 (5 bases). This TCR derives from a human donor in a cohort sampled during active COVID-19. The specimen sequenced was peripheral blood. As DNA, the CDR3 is TGTGCCAGCAGCTTAGCGGGGCGGGGGTCTGAAGCTTTCTTT. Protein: CASSLAGRGSEAFF.